These 21 T cell receptor beta chains were all obtained from the same sample, sequenced in a study of identical twins. TCRdb processed the 5' RACE reads anew with MiXCR; each CDR3 protein has one entry. The data hold 270,000 or so distinct CDR3 sequences, with about 8% observed a single time. These same data were also listed under a study on yellow fever vaccine responses in identical twins.

The sample taken for sequencing was CD8+ T cells sorted from blood. Receptor source: a woman under 30 in good health.

The chain combines TRBV6-1 with TRBJ1-1; D uncertain. V gave up 0 bases and J gave up 5 bases, with 13 bases separating them. This CDR3 is 15 amino acids long. In germline, CDR1 is MNHNS, CDR2 SASEGT. Written as DNA, the CDR3 is TGTGCCAGCAGTGAAGCTGTAGGGTCCTTTACTGAAGCTTTCTTT. Translation gives CASSEAVGSFTEAFF.

CDR3 region: CASSSTGGIHNEQFF. The CDR3 coding sequence is TGTGCCAGCAGTTCGACAGGGGGTATCCACAATGAGCAGTTCTTC. This chain joins TRBV27 and TRBJ2-1; 9 bases line up with TRBD1. Germline CDR1 reads MNHEY; CDR2 reads SMNVEV (reference sequence). Unmatched junction bases numbered 6, after V lost 4 bases and J lost 5 bases. The CDR3 covers 15 residues.

This clonotype was detected many times. This chain uses TRBV29-1 with TRBJ1-2, with D tentatively TRBD1 (6 bases). The ends were cut back, 0 bases at V and 8 bases at J, with 13 bases in the middle. This CDR3 is built from 13 residues. Germline loops: CDR1 SQVTM, CDR2 ANQGSEA. This chain's CDR3 is CSVEDWSGDGYTF. CDR3 nucleotide sequence: TGCAGCGTTGAAGATTGGTCAGGGGACGGCTACACCTTC.

This clonotype turned up a few times. The chain uses TRBV6-1 and TRBJ2-3; no firm D call. Germline V gene data show CDR1 as MNHNS and CDR2 as SASEGT. V lost 5 bases and J 6 bases, leaving 12 bases between the germline ends. The CDR3 sequence is 13 residues long. The CDR3 DNA sequence: TGTGCCAGCAGTCCCCCGGCCGCGGATACGCAGTATTTT. Its protein product is CASSPPAADTQYF.

The V gene is TRBV3-1, the J gene TRBJ2-7; D call uncertain. Germline V gene data show CDR1 as LGHDT and CDR2 as YNNKEL (reference sequence). This CDR3 region has 16 residues. V was clipped by 0 bases and J by 0 bases, with 12 bases between them. DNA for the CDR3: TGTGCCAGCAGCCAAGATCGAACGGGTCCCTCCTACGAGCAGTACTTC. It encodes CASSQDRTGPSYEQYF.

The rearrangement links TRBV3-1 to TRBJ2-1; D might be TRBD2 (5 bases). The germline gives CDR1 LGHDT, CDR2 YNNKEL (reference sequence). There are 18 residues in the CDR3. The V gene lost 0 bases and the J gene lost 1 base, with 16 bases spanning the gap. CDR3 residues: CASSQEWSSLQSYNEQFF. The CDR3 DNA sequence: TGTGCCAGCAGCCAAGAATGGTCTAGCTTGCAGTCCTACAATGAGCAGTTCTTC.

This clonotype was seen many times. The V call is TRBV29-1, the J call TRBJ2-2; TRBD1 matches at 8 bases. Germline V CDR1 and CDR2: SQVTM, ANQGSEA. The CDR3 contains 13 residues. Germline trimming cut 6 bases from V and 6 bases from J; bases unmatched to any gene: 6. CDR3: CSVAGQGAGELFF. In nucleotides, the CDR3 is TGCAGCGTCGCCGGACAGGGTGCCGGGGAGCTGTTTTTT.

This clonotype occurred many times. The rearrangement links TRBV12-3 or TRBV12-4 to TRBJ2-5, with D possibly being TRBD2 (5 bases). CDR3 length: 14 residues. Trimming took 7 bases from V and 1 from J, leaving 13 bases between them. The CDR3, as DNA: TGTGCCAGCACCCCGGTCGGGGTCCAAGAGACCCAGTACTTC. It yields the protein CASTPVGVQETQYF.

This clonotype was picked up a small number of times. The gene calls are TRBV7-6 and TRBJ2-7; 7 positions match TRBD1. Looked up from germline, CDR1 is SGHVS and CDR2 is FNYEAQ. The ends lost 1 base at V and 0 bases at J; junction bases unmatched: 12. The CDR3 runs 18 residues. The CDR3, as DNA: TGTGCCAGCAGCTTAGAACCCCCAAACAGGGGACACTCCTACGAGCAGTACTTC. This translates into CASSLEPPNRGHSYEQYF.

This clonotype was detected many times. This chain joins TRBV9 and TRBJ2-5, with 8 bases lining up with TRBD2. V lost 0 bases, J lost 5 bases, and 3 bases stayed unmatched. CDR3 size: 14 residues. Germline lookup yields CDR1 SGDLS and CDR2 YYNGEE. The CDR3 loop reads CASSVGGGLETQYF. The DNA of the CDR3 is TGTGCCAGCAGCGTAGGCGGGGGGCTCGAGACCCAGTACTTC.

This chain links TRBV15 with TRBJ2-3, with D hard to call. This CDR3 has 15 residues. CDR1 and CDR2 (germline): LNHNV, YYDKDF (reference sequence). Trimming took 5 bases from V and 6 from J, leaving 18 bases between them. The CDR3: CATSSSPNHMDTQYF. The CDR3 region has the DNA TGTGCCACCAGCTCCAGTCCTAACCACATGGATACGCAGTATTTT.

The chain couples TRBV3-1 to TRBJ2-3, with TRBD2 identical over 7 bases. The CDR3 runs 15 residues. J lost 4 bases, V lost 1 base, and 5 bases had no gene match. From germline, CDR1 is LGHDT and CDR2 YNNKEL (reference sequence). CDR3 sequence reads: CASSQAGGPPDTQYF. DNA of the CDR3: TGTGCCAGCAGCCAAGCGGGAGGCCCCCCAGATACGCAGTATTTT.

V usage is TRBV4-1 and J usage is TRBJ2-2, with 8 bases that match TRBD1. The CDR3 runs 16 residues. V shed 2 bases and J 6 bases; nucleotides not matched to a gene: 8. CDR1 is MGHRA, CDR2 YSYEKL, per germline. CDR3 DNA: TGCGCCAGCAGCCAATACGGGACAGGTGGTGCCGGGGAGCTGTTTTTT. Translation gives CASSQYGTGGAGELFF.

This chain joins TRBV7-3 and TRBJ2-3, with no clear D. Trimming stripped 5 bases from V and 6 bases from J, with 12 bases between. Germline-derived CDR1 and CDR2 are SGHTA and FQGTGA. The CDR3 has 13 amino acids. CDR3 bases: TGTGCCAGCAGCGTGGCAGTGGGCGATACGCAGTATTTT. Its translation: CASSVAVGDTQYF.

This clonotype was observed a few times. This chain connects TRBV7-9 to TRBJ1-1; D remains unclear. Germline V gives CDR1 SEHNR, CDR2 FQNEAQ (reference sequence). Trimming took 2 bases from V and 6 from J, leaving 7 bases between them. The CDR3 runs to 12 residues. This CDR3 reads CASSLTEPEAFF. The CDR3 DNA is TGTGCCAGCAGCTTAACAGAACCTGAAGCTTTCTTT.

The sample holds many counts of this clonotype. V gene TRBV21-1 combines with J gene TRBJ2-7; the table's D call, TRBD2, has no DNA check behind it. TRBV21-1 corresponds to a pseudogene. CDR3 length: 18 residues. CDR3 sequence: CASSRRQYSGGSSYEQYF. The CDR3 nucleotides are TGTGCCAGCAGCAGGCGACAGTACTCGGGTGGGTCTAGCTACGAGCAGTACTTC.

This rearrangement joins TRBV3-1 to TRBJ2-3; TRBD2 matches at 10 bases. J lost 2 bases, V lost 0 bases, and 5 bases had no gene match. Germline loops: CDR1 LGHDT, CDR2 YNNKEL (reference sequence). CDR3 length: 17 amino acids. The CDR3 coding sequence is TGTGCCAGCAGCCAAGAGGGAGCGGGAGGGTACACAGATACGCAGTATTTT. Encoded protein: CASSQEGAGGYTDTQYF.

This chain links TRBV7-8 with TRBJ2-5, with 8 bases aligning to TRBD2. V dropped 5 bases and J dropped 2; count of bases not matched to a gene: 10. CDR1 and CDR2 (germline): SGHVS, FQNEAQ. The CDR3 sequence is 16 residues long. The CDR3: CASSPEVGTRQETQYF. The DNA of the CDR3 is TGTGCCAGCAGCCCCGAGGTCGGGACTAGGCAAGAGACCCAGTACTTC.

The rearrangement uses TRBV11-2 and TRBJ2-1; possibly TRBD2 for D (7 bases). This CDR3 has 20 residues. Germline V gives CDR1 SGHAT, CDR2 FQNNGV. Trimming removed 0 bases at V and 2 bases at J, with 23 bases between. The CDR3 DNA reads TGTGCCAGCAGCTTAGAGTACTTGCCTACGGCGGGGGCCCCCTACAATGAGCAGTTCTTC. It encodes CASSLEYLPTAGAPYNEQFF.

This clonotype occurred many times. V is TRBV14 and J is TRBJ2-5; tentatively, D is TRBD2 (6 bases). Germline CDR1 reads SGHDN; CDR2 reads FVKESK. This CDR3 contains 14 residues. Trimming removed 0 bases at V and 3 bases at J, with 8 bases between. DNA for the CDR3: TGTGCCAGCAGCCAAGATGGGACTGAAGAGACCCAGTACTTC. It translates to CASSQDGTEETQYF.

In this sample, this clonotype turned up a few times. The rearrangement links TRBV20-1 to TRBJ2-1; 11 nucleotides align to TRBD2. Germline trimming cut 3 bases from V and 6 bases from J; bases unmatched to any gene: 4. Per germline, CDR1 DFQATT and CDR2 SNEGSKA (reference sequence). The CDR3 consists of 14 residues. The CDR3 reads CSASGLAGGNEQFF. The CDR3 coding sequence is TGCAGTGCTAGTGGGCTAGCGGGGGGCAATGAGCAGTTCTTC.